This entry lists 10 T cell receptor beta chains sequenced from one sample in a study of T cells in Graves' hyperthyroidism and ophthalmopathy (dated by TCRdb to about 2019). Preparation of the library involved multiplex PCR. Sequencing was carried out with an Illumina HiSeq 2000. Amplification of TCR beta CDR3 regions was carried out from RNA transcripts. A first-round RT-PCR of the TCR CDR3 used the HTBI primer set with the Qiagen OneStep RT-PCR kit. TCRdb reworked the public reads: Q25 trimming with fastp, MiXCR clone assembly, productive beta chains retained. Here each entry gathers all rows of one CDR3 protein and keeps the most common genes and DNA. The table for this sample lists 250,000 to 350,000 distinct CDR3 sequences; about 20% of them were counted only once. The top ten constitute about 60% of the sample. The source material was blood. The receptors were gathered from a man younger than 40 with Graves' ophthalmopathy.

This chain's CDR3 is CASSFWGGGNQPQHF. The DNA for the CDR3 is TGTGCCAGCAGTTTCTGGGGAGGGGGCAATCAGCCCCAGCATTTT. The chain has TRBV28 and TRBJ1-5, with D perhaps matching TRBD1 (5 bases). V gave up 3 bases and J gave up 2 bases, with 11 bases separating them. Per germline, CDR1 MDHEN and CDR2 SYDVKM. CDR3 length equals 15 residues.

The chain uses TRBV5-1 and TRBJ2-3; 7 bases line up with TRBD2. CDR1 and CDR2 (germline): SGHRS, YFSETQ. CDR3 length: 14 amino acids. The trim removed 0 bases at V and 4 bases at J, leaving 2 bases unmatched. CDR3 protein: CASSLVAGADTQYF. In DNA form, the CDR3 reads TGCGCCAGCAGCTTGGTTGCGGGAGCAGATACGCAGTATTTT.

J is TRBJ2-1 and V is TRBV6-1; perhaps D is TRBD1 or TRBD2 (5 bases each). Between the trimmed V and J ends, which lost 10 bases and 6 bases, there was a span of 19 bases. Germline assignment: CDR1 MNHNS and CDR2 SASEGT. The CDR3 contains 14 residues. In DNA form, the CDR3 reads TGTGCCACCAAAGGAGCCAGGGACGGCAATGAGCAGTTCTTC. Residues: CATKGARDGNEQFF.

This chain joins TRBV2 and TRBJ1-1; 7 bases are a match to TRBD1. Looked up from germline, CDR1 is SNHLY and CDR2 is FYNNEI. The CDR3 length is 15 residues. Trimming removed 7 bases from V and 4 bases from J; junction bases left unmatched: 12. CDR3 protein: CASKGGQGGGTEAFF. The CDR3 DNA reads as TGTGCCAGCAAAGGGGGGCAGGGGGGGGGCACTGAAGCTTTCTTT. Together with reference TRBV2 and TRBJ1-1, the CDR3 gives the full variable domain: EPEVTQTPSHQVTQMGQEVILRCVPISNHLYFYWYRQILGQKVEFLVSFYNNEISEKSEIFDDQFSVERPDGSNFTLKIRSTKLEDSAMYFCASKGGQGGGTEAFFGQGTRLTVV.

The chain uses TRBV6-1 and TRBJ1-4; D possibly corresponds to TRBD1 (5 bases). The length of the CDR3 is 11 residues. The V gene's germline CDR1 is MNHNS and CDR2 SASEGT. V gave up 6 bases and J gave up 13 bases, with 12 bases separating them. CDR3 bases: TGTGCCAGCAGCGGGGGGAGAGGACTGTTTTTT. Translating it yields CASSGGRGLFF.

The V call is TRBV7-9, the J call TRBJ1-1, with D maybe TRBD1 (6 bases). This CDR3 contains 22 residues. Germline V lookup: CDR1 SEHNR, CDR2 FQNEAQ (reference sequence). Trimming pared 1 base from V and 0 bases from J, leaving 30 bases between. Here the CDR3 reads CASSLVLGRGAFSGGMNTEAFF. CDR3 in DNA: TGTGCCAGCAGCTTAGTGTTGGGGAGGGGCGCGTTTAGCGGGGGCATGAACACTGAAGCTTTCTTT.

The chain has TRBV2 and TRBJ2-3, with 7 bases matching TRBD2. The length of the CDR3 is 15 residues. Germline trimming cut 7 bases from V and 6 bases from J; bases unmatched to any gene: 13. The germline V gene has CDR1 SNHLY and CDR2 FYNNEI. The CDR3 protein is CASTPGTTTSDTQYF. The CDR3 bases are TGTGCCAGCACACCCGGGACTACGACATCGGATACGCAGTATTTT.

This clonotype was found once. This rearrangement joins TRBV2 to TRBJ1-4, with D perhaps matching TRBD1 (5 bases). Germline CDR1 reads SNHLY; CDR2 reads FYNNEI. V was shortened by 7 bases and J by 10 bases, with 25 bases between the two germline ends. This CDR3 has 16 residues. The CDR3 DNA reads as TGTGCCAGCAATGCCCCTCTAACAGATAGTAGGGGAAAACTGTTTTTT. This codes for CASNAPLTDSRGKLFF.

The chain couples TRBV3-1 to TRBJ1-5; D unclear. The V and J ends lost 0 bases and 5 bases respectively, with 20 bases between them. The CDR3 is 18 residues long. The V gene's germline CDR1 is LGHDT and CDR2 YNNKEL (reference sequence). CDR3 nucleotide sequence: TGTGCCAGCAGCCAAGACCCCTCCGGGCAGCCCGGCTATCAGCCCCAGCATTTT. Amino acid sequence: CASSQDPSGQPGYQPQHF.

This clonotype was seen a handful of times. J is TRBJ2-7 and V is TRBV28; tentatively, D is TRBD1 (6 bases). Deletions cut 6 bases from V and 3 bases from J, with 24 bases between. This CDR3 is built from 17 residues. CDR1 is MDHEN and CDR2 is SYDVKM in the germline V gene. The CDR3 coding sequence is TGTGCCAGCAGCTACAACCCCCGGACAGCTATCGACTACGAGCAGTACTTC. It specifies CASSYNPRTAIDYEQYF.